The clone carrying this TCR beta chain was picked up a small number of times. Documented time point: baseline, week 1 (first vaccination visit). The sample's treatment: pre-vaccination baseline after standard-of-care therapy. Using immunoSEQ multiplex PCR, the repertoire was profiled, and TCRdb retains in-frame clones only, with some absent. The sample lists around 50,000 clones, 86% seen once, with around 2.4% in the top ten. This sample was taken from a study of a mutant IDH1 vaccine in newly diagnosed glioma. V was pared by 7 bases and J by 3 bases, with 12 bases of the junction left unmatched. The CDR3 has 15 residues.

This TCR was sampled from a middle-aged man with glioma. The chain couples TRBV5-7 to TRBJ2-7, with TRBD2 identical over 8 bases. TRBV5-7 is an open reading frame, and its role is uncertain. The starting material was PBMCs, obtained from a glioma patient treated with radiotherapy, temozolomide or both. CDR3 loop: CASFRRASGSYEQYF. The CDR3 DNA follows: TGTGCCAGCTTCCGCCGGGCCAGCGGGAGCTACGAGCAGTACTTC.